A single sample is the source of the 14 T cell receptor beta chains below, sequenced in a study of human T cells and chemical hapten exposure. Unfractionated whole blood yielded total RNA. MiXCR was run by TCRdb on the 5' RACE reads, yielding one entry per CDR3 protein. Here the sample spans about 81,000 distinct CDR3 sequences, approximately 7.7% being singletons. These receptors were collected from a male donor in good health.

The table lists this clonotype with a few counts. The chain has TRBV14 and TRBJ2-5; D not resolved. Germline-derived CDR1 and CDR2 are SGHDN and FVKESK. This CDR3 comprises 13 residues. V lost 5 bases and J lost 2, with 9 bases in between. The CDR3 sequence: CASSFKVQETQYF. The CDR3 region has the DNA TGTGCCAGCAGCTTCAAGGTTCAAGAGACCCAGTACTTC. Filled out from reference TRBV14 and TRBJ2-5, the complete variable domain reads EAGVTQFPSHSVIEKGQTVTLRCDPISGHDNLYWYRRVMGKEIKFLLHFVKESKQDESGMPNNRFLAERTGGTYSTLKVQPAELEDSGVYFCASSFKVQETQYFGPGTRLLVL.

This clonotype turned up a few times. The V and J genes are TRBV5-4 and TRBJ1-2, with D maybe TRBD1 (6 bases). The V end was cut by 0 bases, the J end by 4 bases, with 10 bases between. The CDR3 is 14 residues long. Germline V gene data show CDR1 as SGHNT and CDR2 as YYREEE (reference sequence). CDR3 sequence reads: CASSLGQETYGYTF. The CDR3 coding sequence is TGTGCCAGCAGCTTGGGACAGGAGACCTATGGCTACACCTTC. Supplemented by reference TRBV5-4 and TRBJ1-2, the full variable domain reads ETGVTQSPTHLIKTRGQQVTLRCSSQSGHNTVSWYQQALGQGPQFIFQYYREEENGRGNFPPRFSGLQFPNYSSELNVNALELDDSALYLCASSLGQETYGYTFGSGTRLTVV.

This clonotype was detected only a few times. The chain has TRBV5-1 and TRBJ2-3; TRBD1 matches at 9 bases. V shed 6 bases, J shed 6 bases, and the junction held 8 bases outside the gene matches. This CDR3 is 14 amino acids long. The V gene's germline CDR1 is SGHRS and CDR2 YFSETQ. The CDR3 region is CASKGTGNRDTQYF. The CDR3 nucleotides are TGCGCCAGCAAGGGGACAGGGAATAGGGATACGCAGTATTTT.

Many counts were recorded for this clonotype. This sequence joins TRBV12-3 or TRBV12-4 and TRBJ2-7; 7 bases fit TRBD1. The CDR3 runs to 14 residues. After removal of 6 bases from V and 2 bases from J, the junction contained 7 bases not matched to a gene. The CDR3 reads CASSPGTEPYEQYF. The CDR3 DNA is TGTGCCAGCAGCCCCGGGACAGAACCCTACGAGCAGTACTTC.

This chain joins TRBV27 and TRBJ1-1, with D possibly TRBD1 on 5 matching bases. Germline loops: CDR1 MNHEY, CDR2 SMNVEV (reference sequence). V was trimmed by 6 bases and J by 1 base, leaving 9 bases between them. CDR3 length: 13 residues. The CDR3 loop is CASSWGPNTEAFF. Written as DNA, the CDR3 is TGTGCCAGCAGCTGGGGACCGAACACTGAAGCTTTCTTT.

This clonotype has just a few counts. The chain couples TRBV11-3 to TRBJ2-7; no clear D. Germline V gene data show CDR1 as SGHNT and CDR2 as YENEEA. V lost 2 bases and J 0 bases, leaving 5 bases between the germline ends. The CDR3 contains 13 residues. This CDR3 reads CASSLSASYEQYF. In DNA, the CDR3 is TGTGCCAGCAGCTTATCTGCCTCCTACGAGCAGTACTTC. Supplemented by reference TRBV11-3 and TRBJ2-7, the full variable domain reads EAGVVQSPRYKIIEKKQPVAFWCNPISGHNTLYWYLQNLGQGPELLIRYENEEAVDDSQLPKDRFSAERLKGVDSTLKIQPAELGDSAVYLCASSLSASYEQYFGPGTRLTVT.

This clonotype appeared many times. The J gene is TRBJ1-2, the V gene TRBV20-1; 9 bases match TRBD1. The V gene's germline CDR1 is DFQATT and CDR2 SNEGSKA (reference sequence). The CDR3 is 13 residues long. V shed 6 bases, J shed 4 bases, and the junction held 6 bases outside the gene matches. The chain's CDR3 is CSARDRAVYGYTF. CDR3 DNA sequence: TGCAGTGCCAGGGACAGGGCCGTCTATGGCTACACCTTC.

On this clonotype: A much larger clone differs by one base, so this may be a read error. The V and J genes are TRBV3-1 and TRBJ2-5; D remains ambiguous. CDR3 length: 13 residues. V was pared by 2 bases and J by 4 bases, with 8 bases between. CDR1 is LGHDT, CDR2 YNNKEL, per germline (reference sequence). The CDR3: CASSQNVGETQYF. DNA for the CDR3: TGTGCCAGCAGCCAAAACGTAGGAGAGACCCAGTACTTC.

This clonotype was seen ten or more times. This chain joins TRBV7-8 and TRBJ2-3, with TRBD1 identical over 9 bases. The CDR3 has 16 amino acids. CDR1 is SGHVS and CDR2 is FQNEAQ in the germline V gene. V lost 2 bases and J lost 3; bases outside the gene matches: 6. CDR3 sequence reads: CASSLRRDRATDTQYF. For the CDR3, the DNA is TGTGCCAGCAGCTTAAGGCGGGACAGGGCAACAGATACGCAGTATTTT.

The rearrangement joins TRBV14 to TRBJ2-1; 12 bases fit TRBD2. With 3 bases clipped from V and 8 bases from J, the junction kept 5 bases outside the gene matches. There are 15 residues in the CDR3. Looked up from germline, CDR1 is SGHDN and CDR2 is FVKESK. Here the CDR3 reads CASSHLAGGFDEQFF. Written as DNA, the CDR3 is TGTGCCAGCAGCCACCTAGCGGGAGGGTTTGATGAGCAGTTCTTC. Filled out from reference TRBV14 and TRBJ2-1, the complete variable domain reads EAGVTQFPSHSVIEKGQTVTLRCDPISGHDNLYWYRRVMGKEIKFLLHFVKESKQDESGMPNNRFLAERTGGTYSTLKVQPAELEDSGVYFCASSHLAGGFDEQFFGPGTRLTVL.

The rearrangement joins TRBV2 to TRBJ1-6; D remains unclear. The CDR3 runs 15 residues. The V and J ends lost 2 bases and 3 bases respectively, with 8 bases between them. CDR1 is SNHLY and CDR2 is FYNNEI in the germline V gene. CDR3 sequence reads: CASSENSYYNSPLHF. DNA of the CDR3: TGTGCCAGCAGTGAAAACAGCTACTATAATTCACCCCTCCACTTT.

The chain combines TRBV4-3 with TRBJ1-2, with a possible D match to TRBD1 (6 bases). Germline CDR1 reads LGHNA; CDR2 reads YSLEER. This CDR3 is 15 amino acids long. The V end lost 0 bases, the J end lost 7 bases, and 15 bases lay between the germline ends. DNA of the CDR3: TGCGCCAGCAGCCAAGATCCCAGGGGCGCGCCTGGCTACACCTTC. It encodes CASSQDPRGAPGYTF.

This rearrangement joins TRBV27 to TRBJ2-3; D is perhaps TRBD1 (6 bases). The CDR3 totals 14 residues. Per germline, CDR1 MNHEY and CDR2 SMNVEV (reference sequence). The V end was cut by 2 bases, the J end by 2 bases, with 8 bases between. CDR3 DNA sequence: TGTGCCAGCAGTTTAGGGGGCTACACAGATACGCAGTATTTT. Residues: CASSLGGYTDTQYF.

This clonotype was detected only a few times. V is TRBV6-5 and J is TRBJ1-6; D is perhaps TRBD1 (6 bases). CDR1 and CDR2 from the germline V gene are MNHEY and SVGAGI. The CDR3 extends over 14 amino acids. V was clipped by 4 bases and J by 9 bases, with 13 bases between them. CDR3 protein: CASSSVQGLSPLHF. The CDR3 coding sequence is TGTGCCAGCAGTTCCGTACAGGGACTTTCACCCCTCCACTTT.